The entry below describes one T cell receptor (beta chain). The CDR3 runs 13 residues. Germline V gene sequence: CDR1 LNHDA, CDR2 SQIVND (reference sequence). Trimming at V came to 3 bases and at J to 2 bases, leaving 0 bases not matched to a gene. The sample belongs to a study of CDR3 diversity in severe acne. TCRdb reprocessed the PCR reads with MiXCR, giving one entry per CDR3 protein. The sample lists about 85,000 distinct CDR3 sequences, roughly half occurring once. The TCR comes from a male donor in good health, serving as a control. The V gene is TRBV19, the J gene TRBJ2-7, with TRBD2 matching 8 bases. Material for sequencing was blood. In DNA, the CDR3 is TGTGCCAGTAGTATGCGGGGGGCCTACGAGCAGTACTTC. Amino acid sequence: CASSMRGAYEQYF.